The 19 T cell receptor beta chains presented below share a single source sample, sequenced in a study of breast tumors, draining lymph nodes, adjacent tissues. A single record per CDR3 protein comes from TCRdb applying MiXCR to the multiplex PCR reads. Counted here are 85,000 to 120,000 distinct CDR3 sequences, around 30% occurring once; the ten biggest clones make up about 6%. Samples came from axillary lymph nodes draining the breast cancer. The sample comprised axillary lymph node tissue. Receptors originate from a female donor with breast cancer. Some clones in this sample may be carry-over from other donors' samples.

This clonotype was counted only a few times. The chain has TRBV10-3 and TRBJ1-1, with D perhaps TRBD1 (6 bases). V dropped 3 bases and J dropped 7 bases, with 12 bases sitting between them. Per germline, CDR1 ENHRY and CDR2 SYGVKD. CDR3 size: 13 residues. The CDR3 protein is CAISDRGSGEAFF. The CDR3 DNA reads TGTGCCATCAGTGACAGGGGATCGGGTGAAGCTTTCTTT.

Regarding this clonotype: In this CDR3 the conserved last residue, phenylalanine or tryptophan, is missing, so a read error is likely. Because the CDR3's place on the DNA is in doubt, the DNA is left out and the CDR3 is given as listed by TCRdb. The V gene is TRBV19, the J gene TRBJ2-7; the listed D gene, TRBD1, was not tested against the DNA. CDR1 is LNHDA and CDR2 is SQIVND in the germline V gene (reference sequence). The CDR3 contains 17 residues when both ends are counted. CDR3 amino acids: CASSTTDTIGGSYEQSL.

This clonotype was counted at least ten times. The CDR3 is CASRPAYNEQFF. The CDR3 region has the DNA TGTGCTAGCCGGCCTGCCTACAATGAGCAGTTCTTC. The J gene is TRBJ2-1, the V gene TRBV12-5; D uncertain. The CDR3 length is 12 residues. V lost 9 bases, J lost 2 bases, and 8 bases lay in between. Looked up from germline, CDR1 is LGHNT and CDR2 is FRNRAP.

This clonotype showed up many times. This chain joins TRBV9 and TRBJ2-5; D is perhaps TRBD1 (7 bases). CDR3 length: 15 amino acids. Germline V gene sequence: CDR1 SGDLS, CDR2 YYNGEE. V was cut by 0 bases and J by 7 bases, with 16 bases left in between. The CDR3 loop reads CASSVGGGSGGTQYF. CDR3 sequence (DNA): TGTGCCAGCAGCGTAGGAGGAGGGTCAGGGGGGACCCAGTACTTC.

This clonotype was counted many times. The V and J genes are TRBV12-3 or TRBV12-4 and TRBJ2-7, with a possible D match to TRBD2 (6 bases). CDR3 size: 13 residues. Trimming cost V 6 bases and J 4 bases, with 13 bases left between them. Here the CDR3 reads CASRDGREYEQYF. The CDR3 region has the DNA TGTGCCAGCAGGGACGGGAGAGAGTACGAGCAGTACTTC.

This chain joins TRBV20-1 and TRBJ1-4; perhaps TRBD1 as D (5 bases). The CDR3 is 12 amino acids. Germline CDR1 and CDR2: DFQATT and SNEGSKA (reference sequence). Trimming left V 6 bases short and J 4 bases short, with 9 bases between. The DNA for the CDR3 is TGCAGTGCGGGGACGGGTAATGAAAAACTGTTTTTT. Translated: CSAGTGNEKLFF.

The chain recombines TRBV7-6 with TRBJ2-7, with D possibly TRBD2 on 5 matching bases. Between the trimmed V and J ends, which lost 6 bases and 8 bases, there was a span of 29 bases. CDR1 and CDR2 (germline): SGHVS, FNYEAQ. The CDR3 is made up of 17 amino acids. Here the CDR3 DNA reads TGTGCCAGCAGTTTACTTCCGGAAGGACTGGGGTCCCACCAGCAGTACTTC. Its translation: CASSLLPEGLGSHQQYF. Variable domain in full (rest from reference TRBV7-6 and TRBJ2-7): GAGVSQSPRYKVTKRGQDVALRCDPISGHVSLYWYRQALGQGPEFLTYFNYEAQQDKSGLPNDRFSAERPEGSISTLTIQRTEQRDSAMYRCASSLLPEGLGSHQQYFGPGTRLTVT.

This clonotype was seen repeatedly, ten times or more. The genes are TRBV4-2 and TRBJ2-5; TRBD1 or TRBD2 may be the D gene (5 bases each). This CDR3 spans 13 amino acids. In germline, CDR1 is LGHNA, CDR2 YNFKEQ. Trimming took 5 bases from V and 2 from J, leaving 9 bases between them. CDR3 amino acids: CASSGTDQETQYF. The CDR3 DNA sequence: TGTGCCAGCAGCGGGACGGATCAAGAGACCCAGTACTTC.

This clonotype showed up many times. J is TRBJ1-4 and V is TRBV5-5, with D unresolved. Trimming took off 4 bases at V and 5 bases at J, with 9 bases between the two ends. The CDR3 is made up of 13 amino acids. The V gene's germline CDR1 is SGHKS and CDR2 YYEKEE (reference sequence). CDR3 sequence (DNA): TGTGCCAGCAGCCCCGGGGTCAATGAAAAACTGTTTTTT. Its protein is CASSPGVNEKLFF.

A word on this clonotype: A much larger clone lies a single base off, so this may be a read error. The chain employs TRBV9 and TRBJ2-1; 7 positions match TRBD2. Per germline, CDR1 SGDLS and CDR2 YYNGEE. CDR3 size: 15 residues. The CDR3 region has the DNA TGTGCCAGCAGCGTAGCGGGAGGAGGCAACAATGAGCCGTTCTTC. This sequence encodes CASSVAGGGNNEPFF.

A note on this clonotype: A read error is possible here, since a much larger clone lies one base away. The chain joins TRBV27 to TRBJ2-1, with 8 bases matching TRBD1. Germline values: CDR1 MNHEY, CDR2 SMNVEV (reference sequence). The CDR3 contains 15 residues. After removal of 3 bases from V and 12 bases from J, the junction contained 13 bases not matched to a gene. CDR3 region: CASSFGTGQGYGQFF. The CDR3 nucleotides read TGTGCCAGCAGTTTCGGGACAGGCCAGGGGTATGGGCAGTTCTTC.

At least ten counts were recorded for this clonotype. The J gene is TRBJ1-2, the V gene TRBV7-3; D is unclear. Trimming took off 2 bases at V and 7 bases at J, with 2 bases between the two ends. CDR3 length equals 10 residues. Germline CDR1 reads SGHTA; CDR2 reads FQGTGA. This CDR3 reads CASSLRGYTF. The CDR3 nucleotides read TGTGCCAGCAGCTTACGTGGCTACACCTTC.

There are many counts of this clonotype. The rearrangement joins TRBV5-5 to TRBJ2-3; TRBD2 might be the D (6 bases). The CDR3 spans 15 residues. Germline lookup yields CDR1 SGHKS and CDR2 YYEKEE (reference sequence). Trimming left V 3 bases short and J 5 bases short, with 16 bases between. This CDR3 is CASSSSRGLGDTQYF. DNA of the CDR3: TGTGCCAGCAGCTCCAGTCGGGGACTGGGAGATACGCAGTATTTT.

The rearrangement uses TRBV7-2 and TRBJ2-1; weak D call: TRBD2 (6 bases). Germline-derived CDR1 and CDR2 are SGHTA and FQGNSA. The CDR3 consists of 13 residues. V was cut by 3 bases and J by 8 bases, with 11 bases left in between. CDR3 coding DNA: TGTGCCAGCAGCTTCCTCCCGGGGGATGAGCAGTTCTTC. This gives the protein CASSFLPGDEQFF.

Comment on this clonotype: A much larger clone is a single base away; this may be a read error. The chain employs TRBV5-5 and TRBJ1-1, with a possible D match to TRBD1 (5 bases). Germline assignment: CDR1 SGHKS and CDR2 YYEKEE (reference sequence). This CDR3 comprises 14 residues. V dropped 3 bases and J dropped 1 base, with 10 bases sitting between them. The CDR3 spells CASSWGRGNTEAFF. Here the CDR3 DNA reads TGTGCCAGCAGCTGGGGACGGGGGAACACTGAAGCTTTCTTT.

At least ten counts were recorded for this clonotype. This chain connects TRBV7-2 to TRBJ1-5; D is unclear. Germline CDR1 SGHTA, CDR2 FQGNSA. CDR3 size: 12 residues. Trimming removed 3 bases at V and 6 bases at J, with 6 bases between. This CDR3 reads CASSLVGQPQHF. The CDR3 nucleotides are TGTGCCAGCAGCTTGGTGGGTCAGCCCCAGCATTTT.

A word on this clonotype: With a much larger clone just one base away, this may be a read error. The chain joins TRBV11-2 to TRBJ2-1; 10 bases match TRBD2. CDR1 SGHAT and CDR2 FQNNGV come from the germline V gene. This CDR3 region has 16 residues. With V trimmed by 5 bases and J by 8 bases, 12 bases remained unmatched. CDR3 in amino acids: CASSPGTSASADEQFF. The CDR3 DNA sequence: TGTGCCAGCAGCCCCGGGACTAGCGCCAGTGCGGATGAGCAGTTCTTC.

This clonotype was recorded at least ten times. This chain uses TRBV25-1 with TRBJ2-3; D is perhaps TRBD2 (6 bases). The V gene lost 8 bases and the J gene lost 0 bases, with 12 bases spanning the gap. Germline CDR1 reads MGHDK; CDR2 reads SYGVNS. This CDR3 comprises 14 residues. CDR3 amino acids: CASSPAGSTDTQYF. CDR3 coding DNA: TGTGCCAGCTCCCCCGCGGGGAGCACAGATACGCAGTATTTT.

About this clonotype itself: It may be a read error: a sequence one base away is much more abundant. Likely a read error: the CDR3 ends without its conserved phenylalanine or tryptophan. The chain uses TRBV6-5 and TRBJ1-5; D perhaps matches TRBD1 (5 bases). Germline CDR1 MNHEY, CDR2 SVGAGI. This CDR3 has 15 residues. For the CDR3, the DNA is TGTGCCAGCAGTCACTCGACAGAAACTAATCAGCCCCAGCATCTT. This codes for CASSHSTETNQPQHL.